What follows describes a single TCR beta chain. The record originates from a study of shared clonotypes between healthy human individuals. Genomic DNA (from each subset) was split evenly across several immunoSEQ plates. TCRdb keeps only in-frame clones here, not all; method: immunoSEQ multiplex PCR. The data contain some 500,000 clones, around 79% of them singletons. The length of the CDR3 is 14 residues. Germline V lookup: CDR1 MNHNY, CDR2 SVGAGI (reference sequence). V was shortened by 11 bases and J by 3 bases, with 16 bases between the two germline ends. Sequenced: PBMCs. This TCR derives from a woman in her forties in good health. Some clones in this sample may be carry-over from other donors' samples. V usage is TRBV6-6 and J usage is TRBJ2-2; TRBD2 is a possible D gene (7 bases). The CDR3 reads CAGGGGMDTGELFF. CDR3 coding DNA: TGTGCCGGCGGGGGCGGGATGGACACCGGGGAGCTGTTTTTT.